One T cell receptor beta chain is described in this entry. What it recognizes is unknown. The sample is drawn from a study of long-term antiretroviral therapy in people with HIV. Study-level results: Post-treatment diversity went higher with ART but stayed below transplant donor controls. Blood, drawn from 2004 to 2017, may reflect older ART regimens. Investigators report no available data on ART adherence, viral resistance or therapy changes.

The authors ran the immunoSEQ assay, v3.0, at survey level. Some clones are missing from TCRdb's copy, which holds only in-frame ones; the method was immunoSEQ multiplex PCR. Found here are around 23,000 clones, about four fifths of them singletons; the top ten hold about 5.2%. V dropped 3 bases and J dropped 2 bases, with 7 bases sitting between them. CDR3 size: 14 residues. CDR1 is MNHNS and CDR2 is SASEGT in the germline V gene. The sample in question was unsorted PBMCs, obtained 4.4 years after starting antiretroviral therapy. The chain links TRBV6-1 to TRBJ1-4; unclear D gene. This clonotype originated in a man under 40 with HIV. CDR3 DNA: TGTGCCAGCAGTGAGATACGTACTAATGAAAAACTGTTTTTT. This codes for CASSEIRTNEKLFF.